The 9 T cell receptor beta chains below all came from one sample that was sequenced in a study of cytomegalovirus exposure and HLA in healthy donors. Generated by immunoSEQ multiplex PCR, the TCRdb table keeps only in-frame clones and is missing some. Of 120,000 or so clones in the sample, roughly 90% were seen once. Sequencing input: PBMCs. The receptor set was obtained from a woman aged 18-35 years in good health and CMV-seronegative.

The chain employs TRBV29-1 and TRBJ2-7; 15 nucleotides line up with TRBD2. The CDR3 length is 16 residues. The J segment lost 2 bases and the V segment lost 5 bases, leaving 7 bases of the junction unmatched. In germline, CDR1 is SQVTM, CDR2 ANQGSEA. In DNA, the CDR3 is TGCAGCGTTCTCGGACTAGCGGGAGGGCCAGCCTACGAGCAGTACTTC. It translates to CSVLGLAGGPAYEQYF.

The V call is TRBV18, the J call TRBJ1-1; D remains ambiguous. The CDR3 contains 13 residues. CDR1 and CDR2 from the germline V gene are KGHSH and LQKENI. Trimming pared 5 bases from V and 1 base from J, leaving 8 bases between. CDR3 nucleotide sequence: TGTGCCAGCTCAGGGCAGGCGAACACTGAAGCTTTCTTT. Residues: CASSGQANTEAFF.

CDR3: CASSSQGWNTEAFF. CDR3 sequence (DNA): TGCGCCAGCAGCTCACAGGGTTGGAACACTGAAGCTTTCTTT. The gene calls are TRBV5-1 and TRBJ1-1, with a possible D match to TRBD1 (6 bases). Germline V gene lookup returns CDR1 SGHRS and CDR2 YFSETQ. Trimming stripped 3 bases from V and 1 base from J, with 10 bases between. This CDR3 comprises 14 residues.

The V gene is TRBV6-1, the J gene TRBJ2-7; 10 bases map to TRBD2. Germline V gene sequence: CDR1 MNHNS, CDR2 SASEGT. V gave up 11 bases and J gave up 6 bases; unmatched junction bases: 10. The length of the CDR3 is 13 residues. The CDR3 is CAGAGLAGGEQYF. DNA for the CDR3: TGTGCCGGTGCGGGGTTAGCGGGAGGCGAGCAGTACTTC.

This chain connects TRBV25-1 to TRBJ2-7, with D possibly being TRBD2 (5 bases). The V end was cut by 8 bases, the J end by 2 bases, with 16 bases between. CDR1 is MGHDK and CDR2 is SYGVNS in the germline V gene. This CDR3 is 14 amino acids long. The DNA for the CDR3 is TGTGCCAGCGCCGTGACCCGACTACCCTACGAGCAGTACTTC. This gives the protein CASAVTRLPYEQYF.

This clone was seen once. The CDR3 loop reads CASSIRGETQYF. Here the CDR3 DNA reads TGTGCCAGTAGTATCAGGGGAGAGACCCAGTACTTC. The genes are TRBV19 and TRBJ2-5, with D tentatively TRBD1 (6 bases). This CDR3 region has 12 residues. V lost 3 bases, J lost 4 bases, and 6 bases lay in between. Germline values: CDR1 LNHDA, CDR2 SQIVND (reference sequence). The whole variable domain, remainder taken from reference TRBV19 and TRBJ2-5, is DGGITQSPKYLFRKEGQNVTLSCEQNLNHDAMYWYRQDPGQGLRLIYYSQIVNDFQKGDIAEGYSVSREKKESFPLTVTSAQKNPTAFYLCASSIRGETQYFGPGTRLLVL.

The chain employs TRBV18 and TRBJ1-1; 7 bases map to TRBD1. Germline lookup yields CDR1 KGHSH and CDR2 LQKENI. V shed 6 bases, J shed 0 bases, and the junction held 4 bases outside the gene matches. The CDR3 extends over 14 amino acids. CDR3 sequence (DNA): TGTGCCAGCTCGAAGACAGGGTTGAACACTGAAGCTTTCTTT. It yields the protein CASSKTGLNTEAFF.

The chain combines TRBV6-1 with TRBJ2-1; 7 bases match TRBD2. The CDR3 covers 14 residues. Germline V gives CDR1 MNHNS, CDR2 SASEGT. V was clipped by 5 bases and J by 0 bases; unmatched bases: 1. CDR3 in DNA: TGTGCCAGCAGTCGGACTAGCTCCTACAATGAGCAGTTCTTC. As protein: CASSRTSSYNEQFF.

The chain joins TRBV7-9 to TRBJ2-2; D not certain. Germline CDR1 is SEHNR and CDR2 is FQNEAQ (reference sequence). This CDR3 is 10 amino acids long. V lost 9 bases and J lost 6, with 5 bases in between. The CDR3 nucleotides read TGTGCCAGTGAGGCCGGGGAGCTGTTTTTT. Amino acids: CASEAGELFF.